The TCR beta chain under discussion was sequenced for a study of CD8 T cells in Susac syndrome. TCR beta sequencing was performed on blood CD8+ and CD4+ T cells. The authors reverse transcribed 0.5 to 1 ug RNA with random hexamers. Multiplex immunoSEQ PCR targeted 54 Vbeta and 13 Jbeta TCR beta segments. TCRdb re-called the immunoSEQ multiplex PCR reads through MiXCR, storing one row per CDR3 protein. The table records 70,000 to 100,000 distinct CDR3 sequences, 80% to 95% of them present only once. The CDR3 runs 12 residues. Germline V lookup: CDR1 LGHNA, CDR2 YNFKEQ. The V gene end was trimmed by 1 base and the J gene end by 9 bases; junction bases not matched to a gene: 0.

The chain is built from TRBV4-2 and TRBJ2-1; 7 nucleotides align to TRBD2. Sequenced sample: CD8+ T cells from PBMCs. The sequence was obtained from a human donor in good health. This chain's CDR3 is CASSQGGGEQFF. In DNA form, the CDR3 reads TGTGCCAGCAGCCAAGGCGGGGGTGAGCAGTTCTTC.